Below are 3 T cell receptor beta chains sequenced from a single sample in a study of cytotoxic CD8 clonotypes in ibrutinib-treated CLL. The data were produced by immunoSEQ multiplex PCR, yet TCRdb's version contains in-frame clones alone and is incomplete. The sample has about 45,000 clones, approximately 65% seen once; the top ten hold roughly 21%. Sequencing used PBMCs, obtained after 24 months of ibrutinib treatment. The receptors here all came from a human donor with chronic lymphocytic leukemia.

V usage is TRBV5-1 and J usage is TRBJ2-2; 10 bases are shared with TRBD1. This CDR3 contains 17 residues. CDR1 and CDR2 from the germline V gene are SGHRS and YFSETQ. J gave up 7 bases and V 3 bases, and 12 bases lay outside the gene matches. The CDR3 nucleotides read TGCGCCAGCAGCTCTCTGTTCGACAGGGGGCGCATCGGGGAGCTGTTTTTT. This gives the protein CASSSLFDRGRIGELFF.

Only a few counts were recorded for this clone. J is TRBJ1-6 and V is TRBV30; D gene uncertain. This CDR3 comprises 12 residues. CDR1 is GTSNPN and CDR2 is SVGIG in the germline V gene (reference sequence). With 2 bases removed from V and 9 bases from J, the gap between germline ends came to 8 bases. The DNA of the CDR3 is TGTGCCTGGAGTACTCTGGGTTCACCCCTCCACTTT. Protein: CAWSTLGSPLHF.

J is TRBJ1-1 and V is TRBV5-6; D unclear. Per the germline V gene, CDR1 is SGHDT and CDR2 is YYEEEE. CDR3 length equals 14 residues. The germline V and J ends were trimmed by 4 bases and 6 bases, with 16 bases remaining between them. CDR3 sequence reads: CASSLQSSWAEAFF. DNA for the CDR3: TGTGCCAGCAGCCTCCAGAGCTCCTGGGCTGAAGCTTTCTTT.